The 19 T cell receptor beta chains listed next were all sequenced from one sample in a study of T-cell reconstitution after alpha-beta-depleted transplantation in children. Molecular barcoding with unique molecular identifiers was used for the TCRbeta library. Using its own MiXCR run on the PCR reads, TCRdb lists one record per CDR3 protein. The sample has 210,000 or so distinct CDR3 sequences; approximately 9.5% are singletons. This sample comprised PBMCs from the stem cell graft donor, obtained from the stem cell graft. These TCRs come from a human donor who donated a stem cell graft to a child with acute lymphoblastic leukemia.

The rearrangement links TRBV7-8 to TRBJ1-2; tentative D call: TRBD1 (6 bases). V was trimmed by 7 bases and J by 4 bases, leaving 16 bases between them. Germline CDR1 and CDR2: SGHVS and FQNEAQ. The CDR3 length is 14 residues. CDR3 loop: CASTRGGRIYGYTF. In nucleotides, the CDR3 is TGTGCCAGCACCCGCGGGGGGCGCATCTATGGCTACACCTTC.

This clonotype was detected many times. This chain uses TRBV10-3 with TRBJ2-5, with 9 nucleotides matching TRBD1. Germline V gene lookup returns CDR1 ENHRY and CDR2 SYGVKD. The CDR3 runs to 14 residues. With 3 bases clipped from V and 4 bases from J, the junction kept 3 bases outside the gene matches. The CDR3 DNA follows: TGTGCCATCAGTGACCTGGACAGGGGAGAGACCCAGTACTTC. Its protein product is CAISDLDRGETQYF.

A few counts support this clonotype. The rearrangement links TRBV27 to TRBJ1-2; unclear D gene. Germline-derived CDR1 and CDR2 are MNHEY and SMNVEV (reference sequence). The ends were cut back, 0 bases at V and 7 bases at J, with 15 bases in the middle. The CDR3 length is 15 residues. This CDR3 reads CASSLSPAGSGGYTF. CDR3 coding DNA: TGTGCCAGCAGTTTATCCCCGGCAGGCAGTGGTGGCTACACCTTC.

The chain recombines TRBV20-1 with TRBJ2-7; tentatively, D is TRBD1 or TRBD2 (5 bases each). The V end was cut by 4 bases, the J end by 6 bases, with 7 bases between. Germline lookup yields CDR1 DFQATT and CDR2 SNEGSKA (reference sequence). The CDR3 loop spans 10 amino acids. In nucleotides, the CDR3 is TGCAGTGCTACCGGGACCGAGCAGTACTTC. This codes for CSATGTEQYF.

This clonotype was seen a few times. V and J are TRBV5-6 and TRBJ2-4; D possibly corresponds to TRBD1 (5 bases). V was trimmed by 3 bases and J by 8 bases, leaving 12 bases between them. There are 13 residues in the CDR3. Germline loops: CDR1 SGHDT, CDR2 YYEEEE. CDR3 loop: CASSSPGLDIQYF. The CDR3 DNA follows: TGTGCCAGCAGCTCTCCAGGGCTGGACATTCAGTACTTC. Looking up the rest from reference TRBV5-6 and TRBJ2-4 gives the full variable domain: DAGVTQSPTHLIKTRGQQVTLRCSPKSGHDTVSWYQQALGQGPQFIFQYYEEEERQRGNFPDRFSGHQFPNYSSELNVNALLLGDSALYLCASSSPGLDIQYFGAGTRLSVL.

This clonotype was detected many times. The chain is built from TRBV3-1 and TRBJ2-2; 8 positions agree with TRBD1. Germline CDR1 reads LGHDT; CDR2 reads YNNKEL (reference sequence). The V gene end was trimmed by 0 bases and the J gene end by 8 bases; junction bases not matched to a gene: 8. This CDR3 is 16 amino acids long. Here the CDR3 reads CASSQDPTGARGELFF. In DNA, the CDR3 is TGTGCCAGCAGCCAAGACCCGACAGGGGCAAGGGGGGAGCTGTTTTTT.

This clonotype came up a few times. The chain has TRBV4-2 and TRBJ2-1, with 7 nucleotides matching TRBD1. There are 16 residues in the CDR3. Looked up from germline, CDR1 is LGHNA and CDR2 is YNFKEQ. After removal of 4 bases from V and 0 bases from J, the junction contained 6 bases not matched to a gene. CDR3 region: CASSPRGTDSYNEQFF. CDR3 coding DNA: TGTGCCAGCAGCCCTAGAGGGACAGACTCCTACAATGAGCAGTTCTTC.

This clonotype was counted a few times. CDR3: CASSQSGGASGDEQFF. The DNA for the CDR3 is TGTGCCAGCAGCCAGAGCGGGGGGGCTAGTGGCGATGAGCAGTTCTTC. V usage is TRBV3-1 and J usage is TRBJ2-1; 10 nucleotides match TRBD2. Trimming removed 3 bases from V and 8 bases from J; junction bases left unmatched: 10. The germline CDR1 and CDR2 sequences are LGHDT and YNNKEL (reference sequence). The CDR3 has 16 amino acids.

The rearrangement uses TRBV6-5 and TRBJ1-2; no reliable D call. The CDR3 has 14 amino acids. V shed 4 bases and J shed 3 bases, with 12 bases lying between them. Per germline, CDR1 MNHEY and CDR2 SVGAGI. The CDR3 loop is CASSSTLADYGYTF. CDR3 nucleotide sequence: TGTGCCAGCAGTTCGACCCTAGCAGACTATGGCTACACCTTC.

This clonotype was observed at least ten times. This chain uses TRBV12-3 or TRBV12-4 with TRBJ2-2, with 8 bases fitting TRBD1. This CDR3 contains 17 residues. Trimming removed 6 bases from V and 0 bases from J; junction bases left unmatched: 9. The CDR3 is CASSRGTGGANTGELFF. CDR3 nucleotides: TGTGCCAGCAGCCGCGGGACAGGAGGGGCGAACACCGGGGAGCTGTTTTTT.

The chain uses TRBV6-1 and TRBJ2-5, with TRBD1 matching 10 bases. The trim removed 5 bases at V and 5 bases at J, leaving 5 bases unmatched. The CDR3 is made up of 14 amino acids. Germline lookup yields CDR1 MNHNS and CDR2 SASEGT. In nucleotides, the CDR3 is TGTGCCAGCAGTATGGGACAGGGGCAGGAGACCCAGTACTTC. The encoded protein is CASSMGQGQETQYF.

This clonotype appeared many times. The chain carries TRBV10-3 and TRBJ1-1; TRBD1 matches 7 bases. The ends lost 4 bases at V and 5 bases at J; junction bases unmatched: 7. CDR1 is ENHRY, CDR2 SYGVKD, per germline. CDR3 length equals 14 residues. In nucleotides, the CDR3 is TGTGCCATCAGTGGCCTCAGGGGGTTGACTGAAGCTTTCTTT. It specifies CAISGLRGLTEAFF.

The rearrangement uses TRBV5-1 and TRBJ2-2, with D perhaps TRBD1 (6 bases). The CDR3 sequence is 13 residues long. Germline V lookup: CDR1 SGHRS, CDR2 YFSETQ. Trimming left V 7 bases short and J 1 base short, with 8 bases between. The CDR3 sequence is CASGQQNTGELFF. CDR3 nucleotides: TGCGCCAGCGGACAGCAGAACACCGGGGAGCTGTTTTTT.

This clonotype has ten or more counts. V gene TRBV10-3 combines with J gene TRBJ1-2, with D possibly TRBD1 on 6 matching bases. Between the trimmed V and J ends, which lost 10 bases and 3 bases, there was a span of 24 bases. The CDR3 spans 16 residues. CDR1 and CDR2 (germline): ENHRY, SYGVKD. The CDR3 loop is CATNSGGRFRDYGYTF. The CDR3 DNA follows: TGTGCCACAAACTCGGGGGGCCGTTTCCGGGACTATGGCTACACCTTC.

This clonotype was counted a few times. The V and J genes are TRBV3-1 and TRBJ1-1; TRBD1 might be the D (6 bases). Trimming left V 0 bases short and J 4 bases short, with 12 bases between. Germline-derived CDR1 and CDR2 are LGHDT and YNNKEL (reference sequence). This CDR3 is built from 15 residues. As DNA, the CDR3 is TGTGCCAGCAGCCAAGATTGGAGGGGGGGCACTGAAGCTTTCTTT. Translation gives CASSQDWRGGTEAFF.

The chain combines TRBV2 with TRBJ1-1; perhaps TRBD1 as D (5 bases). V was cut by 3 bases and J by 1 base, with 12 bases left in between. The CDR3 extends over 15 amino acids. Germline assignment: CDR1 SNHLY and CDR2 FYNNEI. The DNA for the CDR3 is TGTGCCAGCAGTGAGCAGGGACCTGAGAACACTGAAGCTTTCTTT. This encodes CASSEQGPENTEAFF.

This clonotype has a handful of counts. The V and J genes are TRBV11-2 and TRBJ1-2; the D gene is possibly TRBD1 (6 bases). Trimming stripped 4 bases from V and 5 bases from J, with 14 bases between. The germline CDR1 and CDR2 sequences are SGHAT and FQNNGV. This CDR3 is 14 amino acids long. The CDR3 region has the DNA TGTGCCAGCAGCTCTGTTAGGGGGGGATATGGCTACACCTTC. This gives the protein CASSSVRGGYGYTF.

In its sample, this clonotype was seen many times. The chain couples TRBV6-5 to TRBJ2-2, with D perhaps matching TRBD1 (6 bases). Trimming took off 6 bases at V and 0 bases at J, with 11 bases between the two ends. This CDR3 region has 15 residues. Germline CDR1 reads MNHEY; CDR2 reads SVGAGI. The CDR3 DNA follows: TGTGCCAGCAGCTTGACAGGACCGAACACCGGGGAGCTGTTTTTT. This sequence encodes CASSLTGPNTGELFF.

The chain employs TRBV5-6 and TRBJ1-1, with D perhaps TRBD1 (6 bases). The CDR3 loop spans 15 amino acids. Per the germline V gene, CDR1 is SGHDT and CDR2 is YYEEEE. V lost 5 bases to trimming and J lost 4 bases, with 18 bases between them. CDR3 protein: CASSHVAGAGTEAFF. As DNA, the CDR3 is TGTGCCAGCAGTCATGTTGCGGGGGCTGGCACTGAAGCTTTCTTT.